A single T cell receptor (beta chain) is shown here with its context. What it binds is not known. The second PCR ran about 6 to 12 cycles with a sample-barcoded 5' primer and J-beta primers. TCRdb reprocessed the 5' RACE reads with MiXCR, giving one entry per CDR3 protein. This table has about 1.4 million distinct CDR3 sequences, approximately 63% appearing once. The data were obtained in a study of blood T cells in healthy people across ages. Per sample, extraction of total RNA gave at least 6 micrograms in every case. Study-level results: Age showed a roughly linear inverse relationship with TCR beta diversity per million T cells.

This clonotype originated in a man aged 18 to 30 in good health. The sequencing sample was made of blood.

This CDR3 is CSATGLATPSYEQYF. Here the CDR3 DNA reads TGCAGTGCAACGGGACTAGCAACCCCCTCCTACGAGCAGTACTTC. This sequence joins TRBV20-1 and TRBJ2-7, with 9 bases aligning to TRBD2. Germline V gene data show CDR1 as DFQATT and CDR2 as SNEGSKA (reference sequence). V shed 6 bases and J 0 bases; nucleotides not matched to a gene: 9. This CDR3 has 15 residues.